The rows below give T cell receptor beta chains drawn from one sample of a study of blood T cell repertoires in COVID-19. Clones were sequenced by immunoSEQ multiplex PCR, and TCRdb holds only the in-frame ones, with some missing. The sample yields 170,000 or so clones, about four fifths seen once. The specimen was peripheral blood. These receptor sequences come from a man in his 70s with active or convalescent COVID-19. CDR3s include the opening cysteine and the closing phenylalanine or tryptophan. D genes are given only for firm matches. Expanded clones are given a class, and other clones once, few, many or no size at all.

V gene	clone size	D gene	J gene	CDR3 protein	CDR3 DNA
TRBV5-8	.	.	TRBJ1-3	CASSTRDPGNTIYF	TGTGCCAGCAGCACCAGGGATCCTGGAAACACCATATATTTT
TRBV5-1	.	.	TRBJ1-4	CASSLGQIATNEKLFF	TGCGCCAGCAGCTTGGGACAGATTGCAACTAATGAAAAACTGTTTTTT
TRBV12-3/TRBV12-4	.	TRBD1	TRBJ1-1	CASSATGAGKAFF	TGTGCCAGCAGTGCGACAGGGGCGGGGAAAGCTTTCTTT
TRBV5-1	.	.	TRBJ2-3	CASSLAPGSTDTQYF	TGCGCCAGCAGCTTGGCCCCAGGGAGCACAGATACGCAGTATTTT
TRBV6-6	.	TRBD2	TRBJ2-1	CASSSSGTRQNTEQFF	TGTGCCAGCAGTTCCTCCGGGACTAGACAGAATACTGAGCAGTTCTTC
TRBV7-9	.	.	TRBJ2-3	CASSAPGLSTDTQYF	TGTGCCAGCAGCGCGCCGGGACTGAGCACAGATACGCAGTATTTT
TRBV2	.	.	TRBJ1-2	CASSEPGTYGYTF	TGTGCCAGCAGTGAACCAGGAACCTATGGCTACACCTTC
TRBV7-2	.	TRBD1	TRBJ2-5	CASSHEQGAQETQYF	TGTGCCAGCAGTCACGAACAGGGGGCCCAAGAGACCCAGTACTTC
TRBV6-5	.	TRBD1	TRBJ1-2	CASRNTGVGYTF	TGTGCCAGCAGGAACACAGGGGTGGGCTACACCTTC
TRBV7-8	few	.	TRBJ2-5	CASSLTNSGQETQYF	TGTGCCAGCAGCTTAACCAATAGCGGCCAAGAGACCCAGTACTTC
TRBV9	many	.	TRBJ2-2	CASSSGILVATGELFF	TGTGCCAGCAGCTCCGGGATCTTAGTCGCCACCGGGGAGCTGTTTTTT
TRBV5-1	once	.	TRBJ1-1	CASSPGGPLLNEAFF	TGCGCCAGCAGCCCGGGGGGCCCGTTACTTAATGAAGCTTTCTTT
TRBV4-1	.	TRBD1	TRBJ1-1	CASSHRRDRDTEAFF	TGCGCCAGCAGCCACCGCCGGGACAGGGACACTGAAGCTTTCTTT
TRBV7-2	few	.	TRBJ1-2	CASSSGLGGFYGYTF	TGTGCCAGCAGCTCGGGACTTGGGGGGTTCTATGGCTACACCTTC
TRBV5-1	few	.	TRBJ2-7	CASSPDQAEQYF	TGCGCCAGCAGCCCGGATCAGGCTGAGCAGTACTTC
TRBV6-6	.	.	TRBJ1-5	CASSLTGAQPQHF	TGTGCCAGCAGTTTAACAGGAGCTCAGCCCCAGCATTTT
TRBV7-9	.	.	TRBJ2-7	CASSLVEGGQYF	TGTGCCAGCAGCTTGGTAGAGGGAGGGCAGTACTTC
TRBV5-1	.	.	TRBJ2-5	CASSSSEGRETQYF	.
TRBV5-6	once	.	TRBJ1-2	CASSSIGGINYGYTF	TGTGCCAGCAGCTCGATAGGGGGAATTAACTATGGCTACACCTTC
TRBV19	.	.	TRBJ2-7	CASSIGPSGYEQYF	TGTGCCAGTAGTATTGGTCCGTCCGGCTACGAGCAGTACTTC
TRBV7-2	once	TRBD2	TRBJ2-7	CASSPPRGSGGVEQYF	TGTGCCAGCAGCCCACCCCGGGGCAGCGGGGGGGTCGAGCAGTACTTC
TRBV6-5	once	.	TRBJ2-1	CASTWTGNNEQFF	TGTGCCAGCACCTGGACGGGAAACAATGAGCAGTTCTTC
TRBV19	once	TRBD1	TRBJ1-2	CASKETGTSGYTF	TGTGCCAGTAAGGAGACAGGGACGAGTGGCTACACCTTC